Below, 21 T cell receptor beta chains from the same sample are listed, as sequenced in a study of Tregs in tolerant kidney transplant recipients. Some clones are missing from TCRdb's copy, which holds only in-frame ones; the method was immunoSEQ multiplex PCR. The sample includes 30,000 to 35,000 clones. The source material was CD8+ T cells from blood, sampled before the transplant. These receptors originate from a human donor who received a combined kidney and bone marrow transplant.

A word on this clone: The CDR3 end is not reached by the read, which stops 3 residues before it; the germline J gene fills it in. This sequence joins TRBV29-1 and TRBJ2-1; 10 nucleotides agree with TRBD1. This CDR3 has 14 amino acids. Germline CDR1 reads SQVTM; CDR2 reads ANQGSEA. The ends lost 6 bases at V and 4 bases at J; junction bases unmatched: 6. The covered CDR3 bases are TGCAGCGTGGAAAGGACAGGGGGTTACAATGAG. This translates into CSVERTGGYNE. The complete CDR3 sequence is CSVERTGGYNEQFF.

As for this clone: The DNA ends 3 residues before the CDR3 does, and the rest of the CDR3 is filled in from the germline J gene. The J gene is TRBJ2-1, the V gene TRBV7-6; D is unclear. V gave up 2 bases and J gave up 5 bases, with 10 bases separating them. The CDR3 consists of 14 residues. In germline, CDR1 is SGHVS, CDR2 FNYEAQ. The CDR3 is CASSLYSRDNEQFF. The part of the CDR3 DNA that was read is TGTGCCAGCAGCTTATATTCGCGAGACAATGAG.

With respect to this clone: The read stops 3 residues short of the end of the CDR3; the missing end is completed from the germline J gene. The V call is TRBV5-6, the J call TRBJ1-1; unclear D gene. The CDR3 consists of 15 residues. Germline loops: CDR1 SGHDT, CDR2 YYEEEE. Trimming stripped 0 bases from V and 0 bases from J, with 9 bases between. CDR3 DNA (partial): TGTGCCAGCAGCTTGGATCCAGGCATGAACACTGAA. Protein sequence: CASSLDPGMNTE. The full CDR3 reads CASSLDPGMNTEAFF.

Regarding this clone: The read gets to within 3 residues of the CDR3 end, and the germline J gene fills in the rest. The V gene is TRBV2, the J gene TRBJ2-2; possibly TRBD2 for D (6 bases). V was pared by 4 bases and J by 6 bases, with 18 bases between. Per germline, CDR1 SNHLY and CDR2 FYNNEI. The CDR3 is made up of 16 amino acids. The CDR3 is CASSALATQRAGELFF. Partial CDR3 DNA: TGTGCCAGCAGTGCCCTAGCGACCCAGAGGGCCGGGGAG.

Notes on this clone: Read data end 3 residues before the CDR3 end; the end is taken from the germline J gene. The chain links TRBV2 to TRBJ2-2; a possible D gene is TRBD2 (5 bases). The V gene's germline CDR1 is SNHLY and CDR2 FYNNEI. This CDR3 has 15 amino acids. The V end was cut by 0 bases, the J end by 5 bases, with 10 bases between. Here the CDR3 reads CASSEAQEATGELFF. CDR3 DNA, as far as it was read: TGTGCCAGCAGTGAAGCGCAGGAGGCTACCGGGGAG.

Turning to this clone: The sequence runs out 3 residues before the end of the CDR3; the remainder is reconstructed from the germline J gene. The chain joins TRBV5-1 to TRBJ2-4; 8 positions agree with TRBD1. This CDR3 spans 16 amino acids. V lost 3 bases, J lost 3 bases, and 8 bases stayed unmatched. Per germline, CDR1 SGHRS and CDR2 YFSETQ. The CDR3 loop reads CASSWKQGVGKNIQYF. Partial CDR3 DNA: TGCGCCAGCAGCTGGAAACAGGGGGTTGGCAAAAACATT.

Turning to this clone: The DNA ends 3 residues before the CDR3 does, and the rest of the CDR3 is filled in from the germline J gene. V usage is TRBV2 and J usage is TRBJ1-1; 7 nucleotides line up with TRBD1. CDR3 length: 12 residues. The germline V gene has CDR1 SNHLY and CDR2 FYNNEI. Trimming at V came to 9 bases and at J to 6 bases, leaving 7 bases not matched to a gene. The CDR3 DNA, read in part, is TGTGCCAGGACTAAGGGGGCCGCTGAA. This translates into CARTKGAAE. The entire CDR3 reads CARTKGAAEAFF.

Notes on this clone: Sequencing ends 3 residues short of the CDR3 end; the germline J gene provides the rest. The V call is TRBV19, the J call TRBJ2-2, with a weak D call TRBD2 (6 bases). V shed 3 bases and J shed 6 bases, with 8 bases lying between them. The CDR3 covers 13 residues. Germline V gene lookup returns CDR1 LNHDA and CDR2 SQIVND (reference sequence). Incomplete CDR3 DNA: TGTGCCAGTAGTATCGGGGGTTCCGGGGAG. Protein product: CASSIGGSGE. The full CDR3 is CASSIGGSGELFF. Using reference TRBV19 and TRBJ2-2 for the parts outside the CDR3, the full variable domain is DGGITQSPKYLFRKEGQNVTLSCEQNLNHDAMYWYRQDPGQGLRLIYYSQIVNDFQKGDIAEGYSVSREKKESFPLTVTSAQKNPTAFYLCASSIGGSGELFFGEGSRLTVL.

In regard to this clone: The sequence runs out 3 residues before the end of the CDR3; the remainder is reconstructed from the germline J gene. The rearrangement links TRBV7-6 to TRBJ1-5; maybe TRBD1 (6 bases). From germline, CDR1 is SGHVS and CDR2 FNYEAQ. CDR3 length: 14 residues. The germline V and J ends were trimmed by 10 bases and 3 bases, with 16 bases remaining between them. Partial CDR3 DNA: TGTGCCATCAACCCGACAGGACACAATCAGCCC. Translated, it gives CAINPTGHNQP. The whole CDR3 sequence reads CAINPTGHNQPQHF.

Comments on this clone: The observed sequence ends 3 residues before the CDR3 terminus, with the missing tail filled in from the germline J gene. The rearrangement uses TRBV5-1 and TRBJ2-5, with 7 bases that match TRBD1. The J segment lost 1 base and the V segment lost 3 bases, leaving 6 bases of the junction unmatched. CDR3 size: 15 residues. Germline CDR1 reads SGHRS; CDR2 reads YFSETQ. The part of the CDR3 DNA that was read is TGCGCCAGCAGCTCCGGGACAGATGCCCAAGAGACC. This translates into CASSSGTDAQET. The whole CDR3 is CASSSGTDAQETQYF.

Regarding this clone: The read ends 3 residues early relative to the CDR3; the germline J gene fills the gap. This chain links TRBV6-1 with TRBJ2-1; 9 nucleotides line up with TRBD1. Germline assignment: CDR1 MNHNS and CDR2 SASEGT. The CDR3 runs to 18 residues. V was pared by 2 bases and J by 9 bases, with 17 bases of the junction left unmatched. Incomplete CDR3 DNA: TGTGCCAGCAGTGAAAGGATGGGGAGCGGGACAGGGTTTGGTGAG. It encodes CASSERMGSGTGFGE. The CDR3 as a whole reads CASSERMGSGTGFGEQFF.

Turning to this clone: The read ends 3 residues before the CDR3 terminus; that terminus is restored from the germline J gene. The chain joins TRBV29-1 to TRBJ2-5, with D possibly matching TRBD1 (6 bases). V was cut by 6 bases and J by 5 bases, with 13 bases left in between. Germline loops: CDR1 SQVTM, CDR2 ANQGSEA. The CDR3 loop spans 12 amino acids. The covered CDR3 bases are TGCAGCGTAGAGGGGGTCGGGGAGACC. It yields the protein CSVEGVGET. The whole CDR3 protein reads CSVEGVGETQYF.

This clone counts as medium-sized by frequency. The read terminates 3 residues ahead of where the CDR3 ends, so the germline J gene completes it. The chain recombines TRBV2 with TRBJ2-3, with no clear D. V dropped 10 bases and J dropped 4 bases, with 15 bases sitting between them. Per the germline V gene, CDR1 is SNHLY and CDR2 is FYNNEI. The CDR3 covers 13 residues. Here the CDR3 reads CAIVSHSADTQYF. The CDR3 DNA, read in part, is TGTGCCATAGTATCCCACAGTGCAGATACG.

Regarding this clone: Coverage ceases 3 residues before the CDR3 finishes, and the germline J gene fills in the end. V usage is TRBV5-4 and J usage is TRBJ1-6; a possible D gene is TRBD1 (6 bases). V lost 0 bases, J lost 10 bases, and 11 bases lay in between. CDR3 length: 14 amino acids. Germline V CDR1 and CDR2: SGHNT, YYREEE (reference sequence). The CDR3 loop reads CASSLAQGWSPLHF. The DNA read from the CDR3 is TGTGCCAGCAGCTTGGCTCAGGGGTGGTCACCC. The full variable domain, completed using reference TRBV5-4 and TRBJ1-6, is ETGVTQSPTHLIKTRGQQVTLRCSSQSGHNTVSWYQQALGQGPQFIFQYYREEENGRGNFPPRFSGLQFPNYSSELNVNALELDDSALYLCASSLAQGWSPLHFGNGTRLTVT.

As for this clone: The CDR3 goes on 3 residues after the read ends, and that part is filled in from the germline J gene. The genes are TRBV19 and TRBJ1-5; 7 positions agree with TRBD1. This CDR3 comprises 15 residues. Germline-derived CDR1 and CDR2 are LNHDA and SQIVND (reference sequence). V trimming: 6 bases; J trimming: 3 bases; junction bases outside the gene matches: 8. Here the CDR3 reads CASSDLGGPNQPQHF. The CDR3 DNA, read in part, is TGTGCCAGTAGCGATTTAGGGGGCCCCAATCAGCCC.

As for this clone: Germline and junction disagree at one end, which may indicate a read error. The CDR3 is cut off 3 residues early in the read; its end comes from the germline J gene. The genes are TRBV19 and TRBJ1-1, with 10 bases matching TRBD1. Germline values: CDR1 LNHDA, CDR2 SQIVND (reference sequence). The CDR3 loop spans 16 amino acids. The CDR3: CAGSTDRGLMNTEAFF. Incomplete CDR3 DNA: TGTGCCGGTAGTACCGACAGGGGGCTGATGAACACTGAA.

Points on this clone: Sequencing ends 3 residues short of the CDR3 end; the germline J gene provides the rest. V is TRBV2 and J is TRBJ1-1; weak D call: TRBD1 (6 bases). V lost 4 bases and J lost 1, with 19 bases in between. The CDR3 runs to 17 residues. The V gene's germline CDR1 is SNHLY and CDR2 FYNNEI. CDR3 sequence reads: CASSALQQGFRNTEAFF. The CDR3 bases that were read are TGTGCCAGCAGTGCCCTCCAACAGGGCTTTAGGAACACTGAA.

Of note for this clone: The CDR3 end falls 3 residues outside the read, so it is completed with the germline J gene. The rearrangement links TRBV2 to TRBJ2-1; 10 nucleotides line up with TRBD2. The CDR3 runs 19 residues. V lost 7 bases, J lost 5 bases, and 20 bases stayed unmatched. Germline V lookup: CDR1 SNHLY, CDR2 FYNNEI. The CDR3: CASIPARLAGVYRDNEQFF. The CDR3 bases that were read are TGTGCCAGCATCCCTGCGAGGCTAGCGGGGGTGTATAGGGACAATGAG.

With regard to this clone: The read comes to an end 3 residues before the CDR3 does, leaving the germline J gene to fill in the end. The V call is TRBV5-1, the J call TRBJ1-1; D remains ambiguous. Looked up from germline, CDR1 is SGHRS and CDR2 is YFSETQ. Trimming removed 0 bases from V and 5 bases from J, with 11 bases in between. This CDR3 is 14 amino acids long. The sequenced CDR3 bases are TGCGCCAGCAGCTTGGGGCCGGGGATTACTGAA. This sequence encodes CASSLGPGITE. The complete CDR3 reads CASSLGPGITEAFF.

Points on this clone: Coverage ceases 3 residues before the CDR3 finishes, and the germline J gene fills in the end. The chain employs TRBV19 and TRBJ2-2, with 7 positions matching TRBD2. This CDR3 has 14 residues. Germline V gene sequence: CDR1 LNHDA, CDR2 SQIVND (reference sequence). V lost 8 bases and J lost 4; bases outside the gene matches: 7. This CDR3 reads CASDRRGSTGELFF. CDR3 DNA, as far as it was read: TGTGCCAGTGACCGGCGGGGGAGCACCGGGGAG.

A note on this clone: The read terminates 3 residues ahead of where the CDR3 ends, so the germline J gene completes it. V usage is TRBV2 and J usage is TRBJ2-7; 14 nucleotides align to TRBD2. Germline lookup yields CDR1 SNHLY and CDR2 FYNNEI. V lost 7 bases and J lost 1; bases outside the gene matches: 12. The CDR3 loop spans 18 amino acids. CDR3 bases read: TGTGCCAGCAAAACCGGGACTAGCGGGAGCGGCGGTTCCTACGAG. This encodes CASKTGTSGSGGSYE. The whole CDR3 region reads CASKTGTSGSGGSYEQYF.